Presented here are 13 T cell receptor beta chains from one specimen sequenced in a study of tumor-infiltrating lymphocytes in localized non-small cell lung cancer. Generated by immunoSEQ multiplex PCR, the TCRdb table keeps only in-frame clones and is missing some. Counted here are under 9,500 clones, roughly 79% occurring once; the ten biggest clones make up approximately 6.9%. Source material: uninvolved lung tissue not adjacent to the tumor. The receptors come from a human donor with non-small cell lung cancer.

V gene TRBV28 combines with J gene TRBJ2-5; D remains ambiguous. The CDR3 consists of 13 residues. V lost 4 bases, J lost 1 base, and 7 bases lay in between. Germline CDR1 reads MDHEN; CDR2 reads SYDVKM. CDR3 loop: CASSSPAQETQYF. The CDR3 region has the DNA TGTGCCAGCAGTTCCCCTGCCCAAGAGACCCAGTACTTC.

This sequence joins TRBV7-6 and TRBJ2-7; 12 nucleotides align to TRBD2. Losses at the gene ends were 1 base for V and 6 bases for J; bases not matched to a gene: 7. CDR1 is SGHVS, CDR2 FNYEAQ, per germline. This CDR3 is 16 amino acids long. CDR3 DNA: TGTGCCAGCAGCTTAGAGACTAGCGGGAGCGGTGGCGAGCAGTACTTC. Translated: CASSLETSGSGGEQYF.

V is TRBV7-6 and J is TRBJ1-2; no firm D call. Germline V lookup: CDR1 SGHVS, CDR2 FNYEAQ. CDR3 length: 15 residues. V was trimmed by 5 bases and J by 8 bases, leaving 21 bases between them. CDR3: CASSPDTDGIRGYTF. CDR3 bases: TGTGCCAGCAGCCCCGATACCGACGGAATAAGAGGCTACACCTTC.

The gene calls are TRBV5-1 and TRBJ1-4; 7 bases are a match to TRBD1. Trimming cost V 1 base and J 8 bases; bases outside gene matches: 5. Per the germline V gene, CDR1 is SGHRS and CDR2 is YFSETQ. The CDR3 sequence is 14 residues long. The CDR3 reads CASSLRGGQEKLFF. For the CDR3, the DNA is TGCGCCAGCAGCTTGCGAGGGGGACAGGAAAAACTGTTTTTT.

This chain joins TRBV30 and TRBJ2-3, with D unclear. There are 12 residues in the CDR3. The germline CDR1 and CDR2 sequences are GTSNPN and SVGIG (reference sequence). The germline V and J ends were trimmed by 0 bases and 10 bases, with 11 bases remaining between them. CDR3 nucleotide sequence: TGTGCCTGGAGTGTACGCCTAGACTCGCAGTATTTT. Amino acid sequence: CAWSVRLDSQYF.

The chain has TRBV2 and TRBJ1-5, with 9 nucleotides matching TRBD1. J lost 6 bases, V lost 7 bases, and 7 bases had no gene match. The CDR3 length is 14 residues. Germline V lookup: CDR1 SNHLY, CDR2 FYNNEI. CDR3: CASTQQGAGQPQHF. CDR3 sequence (DNA): TGTGCCAGCACCCAACAGGGGGCGGGTCAGCCCCAGCATTTT.

The count of this clone is one. The genes are TRBV2 and TRBJ2-3, with D perhaps matching TRBD1 or TRBD2 (5 bases each). The V and J ends lost 8 bases and 1 base respectively, with 22 bases between them. CDR1 and CDR2 from the germline V gene are SNHLY and FYNNEI. The CDR3 is 17 amino acids. The CDR3 reads CASPRLGVLGGTDTQYF. The CDR3 bases are TGTGCCAGCCCCCGGTTGGGAGTCCTAGGGGGCACAGATACGCAGTATTTT. The full variable domain, completed using reference TRBV2 and TRBJ2-3, is EPEVTQTPSHQVTQMGQEVILRCVPISNHLYFYWYRQILGQKVEFLVSFYNNEISEKSEIFDDQFSVERPDGSNFTLKIRSTKLEDSAMYFCASPRLGVLGGTDTQYFGPGTRLTVL.

The chain combines TRBV4-2 with TRBJ2-6, with 8 positions matching TRBD1. V was pared by 3 bases and J by 0 bases, with 10 bases of the junction left unmatched. The CDR3 is made up of 19 amino acids. CDR1 and CDR2 (germline): LGHNA, YNFKEQ. The CDR3 loop is CASSQPPGQDLSGANVLTF. The CDR3 DNA is TGTGCCAGCAGCCAGCCCCCGGGACAGGACCTCTCTGGGGCCAACGTCCTGACTTTC.

The CDR3 reads CASSLNPQDTQYF. For the CDR3, the DNA is TGTGCCAGCAGTCTTAATCCCCAAGATACGCAGTATTTT. V and J are TRBV11-3 and TRBJ2-3; no firm D call. Trimming shortened V by 6 bases and J by 5 bases, and 12 bases separated the two germline ends. The CDR3 covers 13 residues. Germline lookup yields CDR1 SGHNT and CDR2 YENEEA. Looking up the rest from reference TRBV11-3 and TRBJ2-3 gives the full variable domain: EAGVVQSPRYKIIEKKQPVAFWCNPISGHNTLYWYLQNLGQGPELLIRYENEEAVDDSQLPKDRFSAERLKGVDSTLKIQPAELGDSAVYLCASSLNPQDTQYFGPGTRLTVL.

V is TRBV19 and J is TRBJ1-2; D is ambiguous. Per the germline V gene, CDR1 is LNHDA and CDR2 is SQIVND (reference sequence). The length of the CDR3 is 17 residues. V was cut by 5 bases and J by 2 bases, with 21 bases left in between. CDR3 bases: TGTGCCAGTAGTTCTCCCTCACGGCGGGAGCCCAACTATGGCTACACCTTC. Protein: CASSSPSRREPNYGYTF.

This chain connects TRBV25-1 to TRBJ2-2; TRBD1 matches 9 bases. The CDR3 runs to 14 residues. The ends lost 6 bases at V and 4 bases at J; junction bases unmatched: 3. CDR1 and CDR2 (germline): MGHDK, SYGVNS. This CDR3 reads CASSRQGGTGELFF. For the CDR3, the DNA is TGTGCCAGCAGCCGACAGGGGGGCACCGGGGAGCTGTTTTTT.

The J gene is TRBJ1-1, the V gene TRBV7-9; 7 bases align to TRBD1. The CDR3 totals 13 residues. In germline, CDR1 is SEHNR, CDR2 FQNEAQ (reference sequence). The V gene end was trimmed by 5 bases and the J gene end by 7 bases; junction bases not matched to a gene: 7. The CDR3 region has the DNA TGTGCCAGCAGCGACGACAGGGTCGGTGAAGCTTTCTTT. It is translated as CASSDDRVGEAFF.

This clone was detected a few times. The V call is TRBV14, the J call TRBJ1-3; 10 bases line up with TRBD1. V trimming: 5 bases; J trimming: 4 bases; junction bases outside the gene matches: 11. Germline V gene sequence: CDR1 SGHDN, CDR2 FVKESK. The CDR3 totals 17 residues. The CDR3 protein is CASSFIGDRGRGNTIYF. The CDR3 DNA follows: TGTGCCAGCAGCTTCATCGGCGACAGGGGGCGAGGAAACACCATATATTTT. The variable domain in full, with the rest retrieved from reference TRBV14 and TRBJ1-3, is EAGVTQFPSHSVIEKGQTVTLRCDPISGHDNLYWYRRVMGKEIKFLLHFVKESKQDESGMPNNRFLAERTGGTYSTLKVQPAELEDSGVYFCASSFIGDRGRGNTIYFGEGSWLTVV.